Presented here are 22 T cell receptor beta chains from one specimen sequenced in a study of tissue T cells after allogeneic stem cell transplantation. Libraries were prepared by immunoSEQ multiplex PCR; TCRdb keeps only in-frame clonotypes and omits some of them. The data show 6,800 or so clones, almost 70% seen once. What was sequenced was blood. Every receptor here comes from a female BALB/c mouse in good health. MHC haplotype: H2-d.

About this clone: Gene names are the mouse ones. The read falls 1 residue short of the CDR3 end, and the missing part is taken from the germline J gene. The chain joins TRBV14 to TRBJ2-3; D may be TRBD1 or TRBD2 (5 bases each). V lost 1 base to trimming and J lost 0 bases, with 12 bases between them. The CDR3 totals 16 residues. CDR1 is SGHDT, CDR2 FRDEAV, per germline. CDR3 DNA (partial): TGTGCCAGCAGTTTCCGACAGAGGACTAGTGCAGAAACGCTGTAT. As protein: CASSFRQRTSAETLY. From start to end, the CDR3 is CASSFRQRTSAETLYF.

This clone was counted a single time. The gene names given are mouse names. The CDR3 end lies 1 residue beyond the end of the read and is filled in from the germline J gene. V gene TRBV13-1 combines with J gene TRBJ1-5; D is perhaps TRBD1 (6 bases). Germline values: CDR1 NSHNY, CDR2 SYGAGN. The CDR3 sequence is 15 residues long. The V end was cut by 2 bases, the J end by 3 bases, with 12 bases between. The CDR3 bases that were read are TGTGCCAGCAGTGAGGGGGGGCGCCCCAACCAGGCTCCGCTT. As protein: CASSEGGRPNQAPL. The whole CDR3 region reads CASSEGGRPNQAPLF. The full variable domain, with the rest looked up from reference TRBV13-1 and TRBJ1-5, is EAAVTQSPRNKVTVTGGNVTLSCRQTNSHNYMYWYRQDTGHGLRLIHYSYGAGNLRIGDVPDGYKATRTTQEDFFLLLELASPSQTSLYFCASSEGGRPNQAPLFGEGTRLSVL.

This clone was detected only once. Mouse gene names and germline throughout. Read coverage stops 1 residue before the CDR3 terminus; the germline J gene supplies the remainder. This chain links TRBV19 with TRBJ2-5; D possibly corresponds to TRBD1 (6 bases). From germline, CDR1 is FNHDT and CDR2 SITEND (reference sequence). Trimming stripped 2 bases from V and 0 bases from J, with 10 bases between. The CDR3 extends over 15 amino acids. The sequenced CDR3 bases are TGTGCCAGCAGTATTAGGGACAATAACCAAGACACCCAGTAC. As protein: CASSIRDNNQDTQY. The full CDR3 protein reads CASSIRDNNQDTQYF.

This clone was observed a handful of times. Mouse gene names apply. The read comes to an end 1 residue before the CDR3 does, leaving the germline J gene to fill in the end. V gene TRBV13-2 combines with J gene TRBJ2-5; 13 bases line up with TRBD2. Germline CDR1 NNHNN, CDR2 SYGAGS (reference sequence). This CDR3 has 15 residues. The trim removed 2 bases at V and 5 bases at J, leaving 2 bases unmatched. This chain's CDR3 is CASGEGLGGRDTQYF. The part of the CDR3 DNA that was read is TGTGCCAGCGGTGAAGGACTGGGGGGGCGAGACACCCAGTAC.

As concerns this clone: Genes here carry mouse names. The read finishes 1 residue shy of the CDR3 end, and the germline J gene is used to complete it. This rearrangement joins TRBV20 to TRBJ2-3; D remains ambiguous. V was clipped by 6 bases and J by 2 bases, with 6 bases between them. In germline, CDR1 is GFQATS, CDR2 STVNSAI. The CDR3 loop spans 11 amino acids. This CDR3 reads CGANNAETLYF. CDR3 bases read: TGTGGTGCAAACAATGCAGAAACGCTGTAT. Supplemented by reference TRBV20 and TRBJ2-3, the full variable domain reads GALVYQYPRRTICKSGTSMRMECQAVGFQATSVAWYRQSPQKTFELIALSTVNSAIKYEQNFTQEKFPISHPNLSFSSMTVLNAYLEDRGLYLCGANNAETLYFGSGTRLTVL.

Details on this clone: Gene labels here are mouse ones. Coverage ceases 1 residue before the CDR3 finishes, and the germline J gene fills in the end. The chain recombines TRBV5 with TRBJ2-3; the D gene is possibly TRBD2 (5 bases). The V end lost 3 bases, the J end lost 2 bases, and 9 bases lay between the germline ends. The CDR3 covers 14 residues. The germline gives CDR1 LGHNA, CDR2 YNLKQL (reference sequence). The covered CDR3 bases are TGTGCCAGCAGCCACCTGGGAGATGCAGAAACGCTGTAT. This gives the protein CASSHLGDAETLY. The full-length CDR3 reads as CASSHLGDAETLYF.

A word on this clone: Germline and genes: mouse. The read ends 1 residue shy of where the CDR3 ends; the end is completed using the germline J gene. The chain combines TRBV2 with TRBJ2-7; D remains unclear. In germline, CDR1 is LGHNA, CDR2 YSYQKL. V lost 4 bases and J 3 bases, leaving 10 bases between the germline ends. CDR3 length: 13 amino acids. The sequenced CDR3 bases are TGTGCCAGCAGCCCCTCCAGGATCTATGAACAGTAC. Translation gives CASSPSRIYEQY. The whole CDR3 protein is CASSPSRIYEQYF.

Concerning this clone itself: Mouse names are used for the genes. The sequenced fragment ends 1 residue before the CDR3 boundary, so the rest is inferred from the germline J gene. V usage is TRBV13-1 and J usage is TRBJ1-4, with 7 positions matching TRBD1. The CDR3 has 15 amino acids. After removal of 0 bases from V and 3 bases from J, the junction contained 2 bases not matched to a gene. Looked up from germline, CDR1 is NSHNY and CDR2 is SYGAGN. The sequenced part of the CDR3 DNA is TGTGCCAGCAGTGATGCACAGGGGACCAACGAAAGATTATTT. This translates into CASSDAQGTNERLF. The whole CDR3 region reads CASSDAQGTNERLFF. Full variable domain (rest looked up from reference TRBV13-1 and TRBJ1-4): EAAVTQSPRNKVTVTGGNVTLSCRQTNSHNYMYWYRQDTGHGLRLIHYSYGAGNLRIGDVPDGYKATRTTQEDFFLLLELASPSQTSLYFCASSDAQGTNERLFFGHGTKLSVL.

About this clone: Genes here carry mouse names. The CDR3 goes on 1 residue after the read ends, and that part is filled in from the germline J gene. V is TRBV2 and J is TRBJ1-1; weak D call: TRBD1 (5 bases). Per the germline V gene, CDR1 is LGHNA and CDR2 is YSYQKL. The CDR3 consists of 13 residues. Trimming removed 2 bases from V and 1 base from J, with 5 bases in between. The chain's CDR3 is CASSQQGNTEVFF. The part of the CDR3 DNA that was read is TGTGCCAGCAGCCAACAGGGAAACACAGAAGTCTTC.

Comment on this clone: Mouse gene names and germline throughout. The read comes to an end 1 residue before the CDR3 does, leaving the germline J gene to fill in the end. The chain has TRBV14 and TRBJ1-6; 7 nucleotides agree with TRBD1. TRBJ1-6 is an open reading frame, and its role is uncertain. The CDR3 runs 15 residues. Per germline, CDR1 SGHDT and CDR2 FRDEAV. The V and J ends lost 8 bases and 0 bases, in that order; junction bases with no gene match: 5. This CDR3 reads CARRDSNSYNSPLYF. The covered CDR3 bases are TGTGCCAGAAGGGACAGTAATTCCTATAATTCGCCCCTCTAC.

Regarding this clone: The genes are named according to mouse. The CDR3 end falls 1 residue outside the read, so it is completed with the germline J gene. The rearrangement links TRBV31 to TRBJ2-5, with TRBD2 identical over 10 bases. This CDR3 region has 13 residues. CDR1 GKSSPN and CDR2 SITVG come from the germline V gene. The J segment lost 1 base and the V segment lost 5 bases, leaving 0 bases of the junction unmatched. CDR3 DNA, as far as it was read: TGTGCCTGGGACTGGGGGGACCAAGACACCCAGTAC. Translated: CAWDWGDQDTQY. The whole CDR3 protein is CAWDWGDQDTQYF.

This clone was seen just once. The gene names given are mouse names. The read gets to within 1 residue of the CDR3 end, and the germline J gene fills in the rest. The V call is TRBV5, the J call TRBJ1-4; the D is unclear. With 0 bases removed from V and 7 bases from J, the gap between germline ends came to 3 bases. The germline CDR1 and CDR2 sequences are LGHNA and YNLKQL (reference sequence). This CDR3 is 12 amino acids long. The sequenced CDR3 bases are TGTGCCAGCAGCCAAGAAGGCGAAAGATTATTT. Translating it yields CASSQEGERLF. The complete CDR3 reads CASSQEGERLFF.

Remarks on this clone: Mouse gene names apply. The CDR3 end lies 1 residue beyond the end of the read and is filled in from the germline J gene. The rearrangement joins TRBV19 to TRBJ1-3; TRBD1 agrees at 9 bases. This CDR3 comprises 16 residues. CDR1 and CDR2 (germline): FNHDT, SITEND (reference sequence). V lost 2 bases to trimming and J lost 3 bases; unmatched junction nucleotides: 6. This CDR3 reads CASSMTGQGIGNTLYF. CDR3 DNA (partial): TGTGCCAGCAGTATGACTGGACAGGGGATTGGAAATACGCTCTAT.

This clone was found a few times. The gene names here belong to mouse. CDR3 in amino acids: CASGDQGQNAETLYF. The sequenced CDR3 bases are TGTGCCAGCGGTGATCAGGGGCAGAATGCAGAAACGCTGTAT. This chain joins TRBV13-2 and TRBJ2-3, with a tentative D call TRBD1 (6 bases). The CDR3 is cut off 1 residue early in the read; its end comes from the germline J gene. In germline, CDR1 is NNHNN, CDR2 SYGAGS (reference sequence). CDR3 length equals 15 residues. V was pared by 1 base and J by 2 bases, with 11 bases between.

On this clone: Gene names denote mouse genes. The read halts 1 residue ahead of the CDR3 end, with the missing end drawn from the germline J gene. V is TRBV2 and J is TRBJ1-4; TRBD1 matches 7 bases. Germline CDR1 reads LGHNA; CDR2 reads YSYQKL. This CDR3 region has 15 residues. The J segment lost 2 bases and the V segment lost 4 bases, leaving 4 bases of the junction unmatched. CDR3 loop: CASSPPGQSNERLFF. The part of the CDR3 DNA that was read is TGTGCCAGCAGCCCTCCGGGACAGTCCAACGAAAGATTATTT.

In regard to this clone: The germline and genes are mouse ones. The read terminates 1 residue before the CDR3 end, so the remaining end is supplied by the germline J gene. The rearrangement joins TRBV20 to TRBJ2-1; 9 positions agree with TRBD1. Unmatched junction bases numbered 3, after V lost 0 bases and J lost 3 bases. Germline-derived CDR1 and CDR2 are GFQATS and STVNSAI. The CDR3 contains 15 residues. This CDR3 is CGARDRDRAYAEQFF. Partial CDR3 DNA: TGTGGTGCTAGGGATCGGGACAGGGCCTATGCTGAGCAGTTC.

In this sample, this clone turned up a few times. The listed genes are named as in mouse. The sequence runs out 1 residue before the end of the CDR3; the remainder is reconstructed from the germline J gene. The J gene is TRBJ1-3, the V gene TRBV20, with D possibly TRBD1 on 5 matching bases. V was cut by 0 bases and J by 2 bases, with 8 bases left in between. The CDR3 sequence is 14 residues long. Germline assignment: CDR1 GFQATS and CDR2 STVNSAI. The CDR3 region is CGARDPRAGNTLYF. The part of the CDR3 DNA that was read is TGTGGTGCTAGGGATCCCAGGGCTGGAAATACGCTCTAT.

In the case of this clone: Gene names are mouse gene names. With the read ending 1 residue before the CDR3 end, the germline J gene is used to fill in that end. This chain uses TRBV1 with TRBJ1-4; no firm D call. Germline V CDR1 and CDR2: NSQYPW, LRSPGD (reference sequence). The V gene lost 0 bases and the J gene lost 3 bases, with 8 bases spanning the gap. CDR3 size: 15 residues. The CDR3 bases that were read are TGCACCTGCAGTGCAGATCCAGGCACCAACGAAAGATTATTT. The encoded protein is CTCSADPGTNERLF. The entire CDR3 protein is CTCSADPGTNERLFF.

As to this clone: The gene symbols are mouse symbols. The CDR3 end falls 1 residue outside the read, so it is completed with the germline J gene. The gene calls are TRBV13-1 and TRBJ1-4; D remains ambiguous. V lost 0 bases and J lost 7, with 4 bases in between. Germline V gene data show CDR1 as NSHNY and CDR2 as SYGAGN. The CDR3 covers 12 residues. CDR3 amino acids: CASSDAGERLFF. The sequenced part of the CDR3 DNA is TGTGCCAGCAGTGATGCAGGCGAAAGATTATTT. The full variable domain, rest sourced from reference TRBV13-1 and TRBJ1-4, is EAAVTQSPRNKVTVTGGNVTLSCRQTNSHNYMYWYRQDTGHGLRLIHYSYGAGNLRIGDVPDGYKATRTTQEDFFLLLELASPSQTSLYFCASSDAGERLFFGHGTKLSVL.

On this clone: Gene names and germline refer to mouse. The read is 1 residue too short to cover the CDR3 end, so that end is filled in from the germline J gene. V usage is TRBV13-2 and J usage is TRBJ2-7, with TRBD1 identical over 11 bases. After removal of 0 bases from V and 4 bases from J, the junction contained 3 bases not matched to a gene. The CDR3 runs to 15 residues. Looked up from germline, CDR1 is NNHNN and CDR2 is SYGAGS (reference sequence). The CDR3 here is CASGDAGQGAYEQYF. The covered CDR3 bases are TGTGCCAGCGGTGATGCTGGACAGGGGGCTTATGAACAGTAC.

In regard to this clone: Gene names follow the mouse nomenclature. The sequence runs out 1 residue before the end of the CDR3; the remainder is reconstructed from the germline J gene. The chain employs TRBV20 and TRBJ2-7; 8 bases map to TRBD1. The germline V gene encodes CDR1 GFQATS and CDR2 STVNSAI. The CDR3 contains 14 residues. Germline trimming cut 1 base from V and 3 bases from J; bases unmatched to any gene: 5. The sequenced part of the CDR3 DNA is TGTGGTGCTAGGGCAGGGGGCGAGATCTATGAACAGTAC. Its protein is CGARAGGEIYEQY. The entire CDR3 is CGARAGGEIYEQYF.

Remarks on this clone: Germline and genes here are mouse. The read ends 1 residue shy of where the CDR3 ends; the end is completed using the germline J gene. J is TRBJ2-5 and V is TRBV20; unclear D gene. With 3 bases removed from V and 0 bases from J, the gap between germline ends came to 4 bases. Per germline, CDR1 GFQATS and CDR2 STVNSAI. The CDR3 length is 12 residues. The chain's CDR3 is CGASQNQDTQYF. CDR3 DNA, as far as it was read: TGTGGTGCTAGTCAAAACCAAGACACCCAGTAC.